The subject of this entry is one T cell receptor (beta chain). The target antigen is unknown. Some clones are missing from TCRdb's copy, which holds only in-frame ones; the method was immunoSEQ multiplex PCR. Altogether about 3,400 clones are present, about 54% being singletons, with the ten largest covering around 40%. This record comes from a study of siplizumab effects on memory and regulatory T cells. Findings and caveats of the study: Roughly 75-96% of proliferating CD4+ or CD8+ clones defied assignment to a naive or memory phenotype.

The authors cocultured the mixed lymphocyte reaction cells at 37 degrees C for 6 to 7 days. CDR1 is SGDLS, CDR2 YYNGEE, per germline. The CDR3 spans 17 residues. Unmatched junction bases numbered 11, after V lost 1 base and J lost 6 bases. The clonotype was recovered from a human donor in good health; the cells came from an allogeneic mixed lymphocyte reaction. Some clones in this sample may be carry-over from other donors' samples. V usage is TRBV9 and J usage is TRBJ2-3; 10 bases map to TRBD2. Sequences were obtained from CFSE-low (dividing) CD8+ T cells sorted from an allogeneic mixed lymphocyte reaction. As DNA, the CDR3 is TGTGCCAGCAGCGTAATAGAAAGGACTAGCGGTTTCGATACGCAGTATTTT. Protein: CASSVIERTSGFDTQYF. The variable domain in full, with the rest retrieved from reference TRBV9 and TRBJ2-3, is DSGVTQTPKHLITATGQRVTLRCSPRSGDLSVYWYQQSLDQGLQFLIQYYNGEERAKGNILERFSAQQFPDLHSELNLSSLELGDSALYFCASSVIERTSGFDTQYFGPGTRLTVL.